This T cell receptor beta chain was documented in a study of blood T cell repertoires in COVID-19. Across the study: Specimens from acute and convalescent COVID-19 originated in the United States, Italy and Spain.

Authors' analysis steps: Researchers report that nucleated cell counts were estimated from reference gene primer amplification. The table came from immunoSEQ multiplex PCR; TCRdb's copy has only in-frame clones and leaves some out. The V and J calls and clone size were taken over from that table, and D and trimming were inferred from the DNA. The sample consists of hundreds of thousands of clones, less than 90% of them appearing once. V was shortened by 0 bases and J by 8 bases, with 11 bases between the two germline ends. CDR3 length equals 13 residues. The germline gives CDR1 SGHRS, CDR2 YFSETQ. Patients at the Seattle site were enrolled during active infection and followed longitudinally.

The chain combines TRBV5-1 with TRBJ1-2; no definite D call. The source is a woman aged 45-65 years with COVID-19, enrolled during active disease. Sequencing was done on a sample of peripheral blood. The CDR3 coding sequence is TGCGCCAGCAGCTTGGCGGGAGTGAACGGCTACACCTTC. Encoded protein: CASSLAGVNGYTF.